This entry describes one TCR beta chain. The antigen is not known. This specimen comes from a study of T cell responses to AZD1222 COVID-19 vaccine. Study-level points and caveats: Across the whole spike, CD4 TCRs peaked at regions 160-218 and 743-854. An increase in Spike-specific TCR breadth and depth was observed after two AZD1222 doses. Unmutated variant regions are reportedly the target of nearly half of TCRs that are spike-specific.

Only in-frame clones appear in the TCRdb table, and some are missing; sequencing was by immunoSEQ multiplex PCR. The sample shows over 65,000 clones, roughly nine tenths of them seen only once. The clonotype originates from an adult in good health. Sequenced here: peripheral blood, sampled on day 0 of AZD1222 vaccination.

CDR3 loop: CASSSSPGASYEQYF. The CDR3 DNA reads as TGTGCCAGCAGTTCCTCCCCAGGGGCTTCCTACGAGCAGTACTTC. The V gene is TRBV6-2 or TRBV6-3, the J gene TRBJ2-7; TRBD1 is a possible D gene (6 bases). The CDR3 has 15 residues. V lost 4 bases and J 1 base, leaving 14 bases between the germline ends. CDR1 is MNHEY, CDR2 SVGEGT, per germline.